What follows are 30 T cell receptor beta chains derived from one specimen sequenced in a study of cytomegalovirus exposure and HLA in healthy donors. Both 60 Vbeta primers and 13 Jbeta primers went into the PCR. Only in-frame clones appear in the TCRdb table, and some are missing; sequencing was by immunoSEQ multiplex PCR. Among around 200,000 clones listed, around 84% were seen once. Sequencing input: PBMCs. Every receptor here comes from a girl aged 2 to 10 in good health and CMV-seropositive.

V is TRBV9 and J is TRBJ2-2; 9 nucleotides line up with TRBD2. CDR3 length: 15 residues. The germline gives CDR1 SGDLS, CDR2 YYNGEE. Germline trimming cut 5 bases from V and 6 bases from J; bases unmatched to any gene: 8. The CDR3: CASSLGGLAAGELFF. CDR3 nucleotide sequence: TGTGCCAGCAGTCTGGGGGGACTAGCAGCCGGGGAGCTGTTTTTT.

V and J are TRBV30 and TRBJ1-6, with D uncertain. The CDR3 extends over 14 amino acids. CDR1 GTSNPN and CDR2 SVGIG come from the germline V gene (reference sequence). Trimming cost V 2 bases and J 9 bases, with 14 bases left between them. Written as DNA, the CDR3 is TGTGCCTGGAGTAGCCCCCGTTTGTTTTCACCCCTCCACTTT. It translates to CAWSSPRLFSPLHF.

This clone was counted once. J is TRBJ2-7 and V is TRBV30; 11 bases match TRBD2. With 5 bases clipped from V and 2 bases from J, the junction kept 8 bases outside the gene matches. The germline CDR1 and CDR2 sequences are GTSNPN and SVGIG (reference sequence). CDR3 length equals 15 residues. The DNA of the CDR3 is TGTGCCTGGGCGCGGGGACTAGCGGTGACCTACGAGCAGTACTTC. It encodes CAWARGLAVTYEQYF. Full variable domain (missing parts from reference TRBV30 and TRBJ2-7): SQTIHQWPATLVQPVGSPLSLECTVEGTSNPNLYWYRQAAGRGLQLLFYSVGIGQISSEVPQNLSASRPQDRQFILSSKKLLLSDSGFYLCAWARGLAVTYEQYFGPGTRLTVT.

The chain recombines TRBV19 with TRBJ1-5; D is ambiguous. This CDR3 has 15 residues. CDR1 and CDR2 from the germline V gene are LNHDA and SQIVND (reference sequence). V gave up 0 bases and J gave up 4 bases, with 10 bases separating them. The CDR3 DNA reads TGTGCCAGTAGTATAGATGTCTCCGGGAATCAGCCCCAGCATTTT. As protein: CASSIDVSGNQPQHF.

This clone occurred a few times. This chain joins TRBV5-1 and TRBJ2-7; 8 bases are shared with TRBD1. CDR3 length: 14 residues. Germline V lookup: CDR1 SGHRS, CDR2 YFSETQ. Unmatched junction bases numbered 5, after V lost 4 bases and J lost 2 bases. CDR3 DNA: TGCGCCAGCAGCAGGACAGGGCCCACCTACGAGCAGTACTTC. As protein: CASSRTGPTYEQYF.

The rearrangement links TRBV7-8 to TRBJ1-1; perhaps TRBD1 as D (5 bases). There are 18 residues in the CDR3. Germline V CDR1 and CDR2: SGHVS, FQNEAQ. Trimming left V 5 bases short and J 2 bases short, with 24 bases between. This CDR3 is CASSLKRRGRLNNTEAFF. The CDR3 bases are TGTGCCAGCAGCCTAAAAAGGAGGGGACGGCTAAACAACACTGAAGCTTTCTTT.

V and J are TRBV28 and TRBJ1-5, with a weak D call TRBD1 (5 bases). V was trimmed by 7 bases and J by 4 bases, leaving 14 bases between them. This CDR3 spans 14 amino acids. Germline CDR1 and CDR2: MDHEN and SYDVKM. The CDR3 DNA reads as TGTGCCAGCACTGGCCAGGGATTAAATCAGCCCCAGCATTTT. Translating gives CASTGQGLNQPQHF.

The chain has TRBV15 and TRBJ2-7, with 8 bases fitting TRBD1. The J segment lost 2 bases and the V segment lost 2 bases, leaving 5 bases of the junction unmatched. The CDR3 totals 15 residues. CDR1 and CDR2 from the germline V gene are LNHNV and YYDKDF (reference sequence). CDR3 nucleotide sequence: TGTGCCACCAGCAGACCCGGACAGGGCCCCTACGAGCAGTACTTC. Protein product: CATSRPGQGPYEQYF.

V gene TRBV15 combines with J gene TRBJ1-2; D remains ambiguous. V dropped 5 bases and J dropped 1 base, with 14 bases sitting between them. The CDR3 totals 15 residues. Germline V gives CDR1 LNHNV, CDR2 YYDKDF (reference sequence). As DNA, the CDR3 is TGTGCCACCAGCCGTTACAGAAATATTAACTATGGCTACACCTTC. It codes for CATSRYRNINYGYTF.

The genes are TRBV28 and TRBJ1-2; a possible D gene is TRBD1 (6 bases). The CDR3 runs to 11 residues. V lost 4 bases and J lost 8, with 8 bases in between. From germline, CDR1 is MDHEN and CDR2 SYDVKM. CDR3 in DNA: TGTGCCAGCAGTTCCAGGGGAGGCTACACCTTC. It translates to CASSSRGGYTF.

This clone has a handful of counts. This chain uses TRBV6-6 with TRBJ1-6; 7 bases fit TRBD1. The CDR3 extends over 15 amino acids. CDR1 is MNHNY, CDR2 SVGAGI, per germline (reference sequence). The junction had 6 bases not matched to a gene; V was cut back by 4 bases and J by 6 bases. The CDR3 DNA sequence: TGTGCCAGCAGTTCCTCGGGACAGTCTAATTCACCCCTCCACTTT. It codes for CASSSSGQSNSPLHF.

This clone was recorded a few times. The gene calls are TRBV6-1 and TRBJ2-7, with 9 bases fitting TRBD1. The CDR3 covers 14 residues. Germline loops: CDR1 MNHNS, CDR2 SASEGT. V lost 4 bases and J lost 3; bases outside the gene matches: 4. CDR3 coding DNA: TGTGCCAGCAGTGCCGGGACAGGGAACTACGAGCAGTACTTC. This translates into CASSAGTGNYEQYF.

This chain connects TRBV11-3 to TRBJ1-2, with D hard to call. V was shortened by 6 bases and J by 6 bases, with 11 bases between the two germline ends. CDR3 length: 12 amino acids. From germline, CDR1 is SGHNT and CDR2 YENEEA. CDR3 nucleotide sequence: TGTGCCAGCAGTCCCGGACTTGATGGCTACACCTTC. This encodes CASSPGLDGYTF. The full variable domain, with the rest looked up from reference TRBV11-3 and TRBJ1-2, is EAGVVQSPRYKIIEKKQPVAFWCNPISGHNTLYWYLQNLGQGPELLIRYENEEAVDDSQLPKDRFSAERLKGVDSTLKIQPAELGDSAVYLCASSPGLDGYTFGSGTRLTVV.

This clone was detected only a few times. The CDR3 region is CASSPVRETTTGNEQFF. CDR3 nucleotide sequence: TGTGCCAGCAGCCCCGTCCGGGAGACGACTACAGGCAATGAGCAGTTCTTC. J is TRBJ2-1 and V is TRBV7-9; TRBD2 might be the D (6 bases). CDR3 size: 17 residues. From germline, CDR1 is SEHNR and CDR2 FQNEAQ (reference sequence). V was trimmed by 5 bases and J by 6 bases, leaving 23 bases between them.

This clone appeared a single time. V gene TRBV6-5 combines with J gene TRBJ2-5, with D uncertain. TRBJ2-7 matches the DNA end more closely, so the J call is doubtful. Germline loops: CDR1 MNHEY, CDR2 SVGAGI. The CDR3 is made up of 14 amino acids. This CDR3 reads CASSYSPNPYEQYF. The CDR3 region has the DNA TGTGCCAGCAGTTACTCTCCTAACCCCTACGAGCAGTACTTC.

CDR3 sequence: CSVEASGFNYGYTF. In DNA, the CDR3 is TGCAGCGTTGAAGCTTCGGGTTTTAACTATGGCTACACCTTC. The gene calls are TRBV29-1 and TRBJ1-2; D remains unclear. CDR3 length: 14 residues. Trimming pared 1 base from V and 1 base from J, leaving 10 bases between. Germline V gives CDR1 SQVTM, CDR2 ANQGSEA. Variable domain in full (rest from reference TRBV29-1 and TRBJ1-2): SAVISQKPSRDICQRGTSLTIQCQVDSQVTMMFWYRQQPGQSLTLIATANQGSEATYESGFVIDKFPISRPNLTFSTLTVSNMSPEDSSIYLCSVEASGFNYGYTFGSGTRLTVV.

This clone was recorded once. V and J are TRBV7-3 and TRBJ2-1; maybe TRBD2 (5 bases). Germline values: CDR1 SGHTA, CDR2 FQGTGA. This CDR3 contains 15 residues. V was pared by 3 bases and J by 9 bases, with 18 bases between. The CDR3 spells CASSFYPPSSSEQFF. The DNA for the CDR3 is TGTGCCAGCAGCTTCTACCCCCCGTCTAGCTCTGAGCAGTTCTTC. Variable domain in full (rest from reference TRBV7-3 and TRBJ2-1): GAGVSQTPSNKVTEKGKYVELRCDPISGHTALYWYRQSLGQGPEFLIYFQGTGAADDSGLPNDRFFAVRPEGSVSTLKIQRTERGDSAVYLCASSFYPPSSSEQFFGPGTRLTVL.

The chain links TRBV2 to TRBJ2-2; 11 nucleotides align to TRBD2. Germline V gives CDR1 SNHLY, CDR2 FYNNEI. V lost 9 bases and J lost 6; bases outside the gene matches: 6. CDR3 size: 14 residues. Here the CDR3 reads CASVLAGEAGELFF. CDR3 nucleotide sequence: TGTGCCAGTGTACTAGCGGGGGAAGCCGGGGAGCTGTTTTTT.

This clone is a singleton in its sample. The chain links TRBV6-5 to TRBJ1-2; D is uncertain. V shed 5 bases and J shed 7 bases, with 11 bases lying between them. Looked up from germline, CDR1 is MNHEY and CDR2 is SVGAGI. This CDR3 contains 12 residues. CDR3 sequence: CASSHQTGGYTF. CDR3 DNA: TGTGCCAGCAGTCACCAGACTGGTGGCTACACCTTC.

The chain has TRBV5-6 and TRBJ1-5, with D uncertain. The CDR3 sequence is 14 residues long. Trimming took off 4 bases at V and 4 bases at J, with 12 bases between the two ends. Germline V gene sequence: CDR1 SGHDT, CDR2 YYEEEE. The CDR3 spells CASSPSRWNQPQHF. The CDR3, as DNA: TGTGCCAGCAGCCCCTCGAGGTGGAATCAGCCCCAGCATTTT.

The count of this clone is one. The chain links TRBV7-9 to TRBJ1-1; 10 nucleotides align to TRBD1. Germline V gene sequence: CDR1 SEHNR, CDR2 FQNEAQ (reference sequence). J was trimmed by 6 bases and V by 5 bases; bases with no gene match: 9. The CDR3 is 15 residues long. The CDR3 loop is CASSISTGTGAEAFF. CDR3 coding DNA: TGTGCCAGCAGCATCTCAACCGGGACAGGGGCTGAAGCTTTCTTT.

The CDR3 DNA reads as TGCGCCAGCAGCCAGGACCGACTAGAGGGCTACGAGCAGTACTTC. Amino acids: CASSQDRLEGYEQYF. V is TRBV4-1 and J is TRBJ2-5; D perhaps matches TRBD2 (6 bases). The J call may be wrong; the DNA end is better matched by TRBJ2-7. The germline gives CDR1 MGHRA, CDR2 YSYEKL. There are 15 residues in the CDR3.

The CDR3 DNA is TGTGCCAGCAGCATGCCGGGACAGCCCAATTCACCCCTCCACTTT. Its protein is CASSMPGQPNSPLHF. The chain uses TRBV5-4 and TRBJ1-6, with 7 bases that match TRBD1. With 4 bases clipped from V and 7 bases from J, the junction kept 8 bases outside the gene matches. Germline V gene lookup returns CDR1 SGHNT and CDR2 YYREEE (reference sequence). This CDR3 contains 15 residues.

The chain joins TRBV7-3 to TRBJ2-7; 8 nucleotides line up with TRBD2. The V gene end was trimmed by 5 bases and the J gene end by 4 bases; junction bases not matched to a gene: 13. The germline V gene has CDR1 SGHTA and CDR2 FQGTGA. The CDR3 length is 16 residues. Here the CDR3 DNA reads TGTGCCAGCAGCCTAAGCCCGAGCGGGAGCGGTTACGAGCAGTACTTC. The encoded protein is CASSLSPSGSGYEQYF.

This clone was found once. This chain uses TRBV7-9 with TRBJ2-7, with TRBD2 identical over 7 bases. Trimming took 5 bases from V and 2 from J; bases not matched to a gene: 9. Per the germline V gene, CDR1 is SEHNR and CDR2 is FQNEAQ (reference sequence). The CDR3 is made up of 15 amino acids. The CDR3 sequence is CASSPPSSGPYEQYF. CDR3 DNA: TGTGCCAGCAGCCCCCCTAGTAGCGGGCCCTACGAGCAGTACTTC.

V is TRBV6-1 and J is TRBJ2-1; 10 bases agree with TRBD2. CDR3 length: 14 amino acids. The V and J ends lost 5 bases and 7 bases, in that order; junction bases with no gene match: 5. Germline CDR1 and CDR2: MNHNS and SASEGT. The CDR3 bases are TGTGCCAGCAGTACCGGGACTAGCGTGAATGAGCAGTTCTTC. This gives the protein CASSTGTSVNEQFF.

The chain carries TRBV5-6 and TRBJ2-7; D possibly corresponds to TRBD1 (5 bases). The CDR3 runs to 16 residues. CDR1 and CDR2 from the germline V gene are SGHDT and YYEEEE. The ends were cut back, 3 bases at V and 0 bases at J, with 16 bases in the middle. CDR3: CASSSPFWGHSYEQYF. For the CDR3, the DNA is TGTGCCAGCAGCTCCCCTTTTTGGGGCCACTCCTACGAGCAGTACTTC.

The rearrangement uses TRBV6-1 and TRBJ2-2, with 10 bases identical to TRBD1. The germline V gene encodes CDR1 MNHNS and CDR2 SASEGT. V was pared by 4 bases and J by 6 bases, with 2 bases of the junction left unmatched. CDR3 length equals 14 residues. The chain's CDR3 is CASSGDRGPGELFF. CDR3 DNA sequence: TGTGCCAGCAGTGGGGACAGGGGCCCCGGGGAGCTGTTTTTT.

This chain joins TRBV6-6 and TRBJ1-5; TRBD1 might be the D (5 bases). Germline loops: CDR1 MNHNY, CDR2 SVGAGI (reference sequence). Trimming removed 3 bases from V and 8 bases from J, with 11 bases in between. This CDR3 is 13 amino acids long. CDR3 DNA sequence: TGTGCCAGCAGTTATGGCAGGGTCGAGCCCCAGCATTTT. It translates to CASSYGRVEPQHF.

Note on this clone: The sample holds other DNA sequences that translate to the same CDR3. The chain carries TRBV10-3 and TRBJ1-1; 7 bases map to TRBD1. The V and J ends lost 0 bases and 1 base, in that order; junction bases with no gene match: 2. The CDR3 loop spans 15 amino acids. Looked up from germline, CDR1 is ENHRY and CDR2 is SYGVKD. The CDR3 DNA is TGTGCCATCAGTGAGTCCGGGACAGAGAACACTGAAGCTTTCTTT. This encodes CAISESGTENTEAFF.